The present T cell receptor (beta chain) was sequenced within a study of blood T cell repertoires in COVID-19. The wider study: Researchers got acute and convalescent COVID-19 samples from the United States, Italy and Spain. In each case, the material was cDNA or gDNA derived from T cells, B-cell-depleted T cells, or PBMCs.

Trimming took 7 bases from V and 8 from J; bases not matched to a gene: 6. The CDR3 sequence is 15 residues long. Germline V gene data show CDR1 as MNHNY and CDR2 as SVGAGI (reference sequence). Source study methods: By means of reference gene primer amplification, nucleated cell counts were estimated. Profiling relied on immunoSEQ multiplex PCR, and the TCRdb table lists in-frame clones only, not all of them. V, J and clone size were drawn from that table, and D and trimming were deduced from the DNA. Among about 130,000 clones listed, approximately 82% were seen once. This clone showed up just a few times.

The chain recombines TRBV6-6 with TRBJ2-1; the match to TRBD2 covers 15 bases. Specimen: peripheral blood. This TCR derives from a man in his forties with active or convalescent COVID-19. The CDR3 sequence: CASIVRTSGGDEQFF. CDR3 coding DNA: TGTGCCAGCATTGTTCGGACTAGCGGGGGGGATGAGCAGTTCTTC.